This record covers a single TCR beta chain. This entry belongs to a study of blood T cell repertoires in COVID-19. Overall study: Italy, Spain and the United States were the sources of the convalescent and acute COVID-19 samples. The analysed material was cDNA or gDNA that came from T cells, B-cell-depleted T cells, or PBMCs.

The authors' processing: From reference gene primer amplification, estimates of nucleated cell counts were derived. Clones were sequenced by immunoSEQ multiplex PCR, and TCRdb holds only the in-frame ones, with some missing. The DNA was the basis for D and trimming; V, J and clone size are from that table. The repertoire includes about 150,000 clones, about 80% of them detected once, and 29% sits in the top ten. The source is a woman aged 55-69 years with acute or convalescent COVID-19. Sequencing was carried out using peripheral blood.

CDR3 bases: TGTGCCAGCACCGACGAGGTGAACACCGGGGAGCTGTTTTTT. This sequence encodes CASTDEVNTGELFF. The chain recombines TRBV6-6 with TRBJ2-2; no reliable D call. CDR1 and CDR2 from the germline V gene are MNHNY and SVGAGI (reference sequence). V was clipped by 7 bases and J by 1 base, with 10 bases between them. The CDR3 sequence is 14 residues long.